The clone carrying this TCR beta chain was recorded a few times. CDR3 length: 11 residues. V was pared by 5 bases and J by 7 bases, with 8 bases between. The source of the sample is a study of T cells in Graves' hyperthyroidism and ophthalmopathy. The CDR3 regions of TCR beta were amplified from RNA transcripts. The HTBI primer set was used in a first-round RT-PCR of the TCR CDR3. TCRdb passed the multiplex PCR reads through MiXCR, listing each CDR3 protein once. The sample lists a few hundred thousand distinct CDR3 sequences; about a sixth were seen once. The chain has TRBV12-3 or TRBV12-4 and TRBJ1-1; possible D gene TRBD1, 5 bases. The sequence was obtained from a woman aged 40 to 50 with Graves' ophthalmopathy. The sequenced material came from blood. CDR3 loop: CASSRGVEAFF. CDR3 DNA: TGTGCCAGCAGTAGGGGTGTTGAAGCTTTCTTT.